Shown below are 6 T cell receptor beta chains from a single sample sequenced in a study of blood T cell repertoires in COVID-19. Libraries were prepared by immunoSEQ multiplex PCR; TCRdb keeps only in-frame clonotypes and omits some of them. The repertoire holds some 270,000 clones, with around 89% as singletons. The sample taken for sequencing was peripheral blood. These receptors were obtained from a man aged 30 to 39 with acute or convalescent COVID-19.

The rearrangement links TRBV19 to TRBJ1-1; TRBD1 is a possible D gene (6 bases). CDR3 length equals 15 residues. The V and J ends lost 3 bases and 4 bases respectively, with 15 bases between them. Germline-derived CDR1 and CDR2 are LNHDA and SQIVND (reference sequence). CDR3 coding DNA: TGTGCCAGTAGTATGGTACGGGGGGCGGGCACTGAAGCTTTCTTT. Its translation: CASSMVRGAGTEAFF.

This sequence joins TRBV3-1 (or the pseudogene TRBV3-2) and TRBJ2-1; 8 bases agree with TRBD2. This CDR3 contains 17 residues. From germline, CDR1 is LGHDT and CDR2 YNNKEL (reference sequence). Trimming took 5 bases from V and 4 from J; bases not matched to a gene: 13. CDR3 sequence: CASSRNPGLGSYNEQFF. In DNA form, the CDR3 reads TGTGCCAGCAGCAGAAACCCGGGACTAGGGTCGTACAATGAGCAGTTCTTC.

V gene TRBV6-5 combines with J gene TRBJ1-6, with 7 bases fitting TRBD1. Unmatched junction bases numbered 10, after V lost 8 bases and J lost 6 bases. Germline V CDR1 and CDR2: MNHEY, SVGAGI. The CDR3 length is 15 residues. The CDR3 bases are TGTGCCAGCTCAACATCCGGGACAGCTAATTCACCCCTCCACTTT. Its translation: CASSTSGTANSPLHF.

V usage is TRBV19 and J usage is TRBJ2-7; 7 nucleotides line up with TRBD1. The CDR3 is 19 residues long. V trimming: 6 bases; J trimming: 3 bases; junction bases outside the gene matches: 23. The germline gives CDR1 LNHDA, CDR2 SQIVND (reference sequence). CDR3 bases: TGTGCCAGTAGCAAATGGACAGGAGCAACCCGACGGCGAAACTACGAGCAGTACTTC. The encoded protein is CASSKWTGATRRRNYEQYF.

The chain recombines TRBV29-1 with TRBJ2-3; D unresolved. The V end was cut by 8 bases, the J end by 4 bases, with 13 bases between. CDR1 is SQVTM and CDR2 is ANQGSEA in the germline V gene. The CDR3 is made up of 12 amino acids. The CDR3 DNA reads as TGCAGCCAAAGTAAGCCCGCAGATACGCAGTATTTT. Translated: CSQSKPADTQYF.

This clone was seen only once. V and J are TRBV11-2 and TRBJ2-7; the match to TRBD2 covers 7 bases. Per the germline V gene, CDR1 is SGHAT and CDR2 is FQNNGV. The CDR3 totals 18 residues. V was clipped by 3 bases and J by 1 base; unmatched bases: 15. The CDR3 spells CASSFGPRLGGSSYEQYF. The CDR3 nucleotides are TGTGCCAGCAGCTTCGGCCCACGCTTGGGAGGGAGTTCCTACGAGCAGTACTTC.